This T cell receptor (beta chain) stems from a study of shared clonotypes between healthy human individuals. Study-level points and caveats: The study generally estimated greater richness for naive than memory subsets.

Only in-frame clones appear in the TCRdb table, and some are missing; sequencing was by immunoSEQ multiplex PCR. The table includes fewer than 400,000 clones, under 80% detected once. CDR1 and CDR2 (germline): LNHNV, YYDKDF (reference sequence). Trimming left V 5 bases short and J 1 base short, with 8 bases between. CDR3 size: 13 residues. As concerns this clone: Its cognate antigen is unknown.

The chain combines TRBV15 with TRBJ1-1; possibly TRBD1 for D (5 bases). Sequencing was done on a sample of memory CD4+ T cells sorted from blood. The subset denotes: CD45RA-negative fraction. The TCR was taken from a man under 40 in good health. For the CDR3, the DNA is TGTGCCACCAGCTTGGGACGGAACACTGAAGCTTTCTTT. It encodes CATSLGRNTEAFF.